What follows are 24 T cell receptor beta chains derived from one specimen sequenced in a study of Ad26.COV2.S vaccination and SARS-CoV-2 variants. Treatment here: some 19 received Ad26.COV2.S at low or high dose, single or two shots; a few received placebo; per-sample allocation not given. Each sample was drawn 63 days after the first injection (of vaccine or placebo). Generated by immunoSEQ multiplex PCR, the TCRdb table keeps only in-frame clones and is missing some. The sample lists some 320,000 clones, about 86% occurring once. Sequenced here: peripheral blood, sampled in a trial of Ad26.COV2.S vaccine versus placebo. The receptor source for this set is a person between 18 and 65 years old who received the Ad26.COV2.S COVID-19 vaccine or a placebo.

The CDR3, as DNA: TGTGCCAGCAGCCCCGGACAAGCCCGTTCCACCTACGAGCAGTACTTC. Protein: CASSPGQARSTYEQYF. The chain employs TRBV6-2 or TRBV6-3 and TRBJ2-7, with a possible D match to TRBD1 (5 bases). The germline CDR1 and CDR2 sequences are MNHEY and SVGEGT. V lost 6 bases and J 2 bases, leaving 20 bases between the germline ends. The CDR3 is 16 amino acids.

V gene TRBV6-6 combines with J gene TRBJ2-7, with D perhaps assigned TRBD1 or TRBD2 (5 bases each). This CDR3 is built from 15 residues. The V gene lost 6 bases and the J gene lost 0 bases, with 15 bases spanning the gap. Germline V CDR1 and CDR2: MNHNY, SVGAGI (reference sequence). The chain's CDR3 is CASRPRSGSSYEQYF. In nucleotides, the CDR3 is TGTGCCAGCAGACCTCGATCAGGGAGCTCCTACGAGCAGTACTTC.

CDR3 coding DNA: TGTGCCAGCAGCTTAGTCAGGGATGCTGGCTACACCTTC. Translation gives CASSLVRDAGYTF. The chain joins TRBV7-9 to TRBJ1-2; possibly TRBD1 for D (5 bases). The CDR3 totals 13 residues. The germline CDR1 and CDR2 sequences are SEHNR and FQNEAQ (reference sequence). V gave up 1 base and J gave up 7 bases, with 10 bases separating them.

The chain joins TRBV5-6 to TRBJ1-2; D possibly corresponds to TRBD1 (6 bases). V gave up 3 bases and J gave up 4 bases, with 10 bases separating them. The CDR3 loop spans 13 amino acids. Germline CDR1 is SGHDT and CDR2 is YYEEEE. The chain's CDR3 is CASSSDRTYGYTF. CDR3 DNA: TGTGCCAGCAGCTCGGACAGAACCTATGGCTACACCTTC.

The chain couples TRBV7-2 to TRBJ2-7; tentatively, D is TRBD2 (5 bases). Per the germline V gene, CDR1 is SGHTA and CDR2 is FQGNSA. The CDR3 has 15 residues. Trimming took off 6 bases at V and 0 bases at J, with 15 bases between the two ends. The CDR3 here is CASRYIPGDSYEQYF. The CDR3 DNA reads TGTGCCAGCAGATATATTCCCGGGGACTCCTACGAGCAGTACTTC.

Notes on this clone: A read error may account for a junction end that differs from germline. The V gene is TRBV5-1, the J gene TRBJ1-2, with D possibly TRBD1 on 5 matching bases. The germline V gene encodes CDR1 SGHRS and CDR2 YFSETQ. This CDR3 contains 17 residues. CDR3 DNA: TGCGCCAGCAGTTTGGACCCTAGTGGCGGGGGGAACTATGGCTACACCTTC. This translates into CASSLDPSGGGNYGYTF.

Only one count was recorded for this clone. The V gene is TRBV19, the J gene TRBJ1-2; 8 positions agree with TRBD1. Germline CDR1 reads LNHDA; CDR2 reads SQIVND (reference sequence). This CDR3 has 15 residues. V trimming: 5 bases; J trimming: 4 bases; junction bases outside the gene matches: 9. The CDR3 here is CASSYDRGRTYGYTF. In nucleotides, the CDR3 is TGTGCCAGTAGTTACGACAGGGGTAGGACCTATGGCTACACCTTC.

The V gene is TRBV18, the J gene TRBJ2-1; D is perhaps TRBD1 (5 bases). V was cut by 1 base and J by 7 bases, with 14 bases left in between. The CDR3 consists of 15 residues. Germline CDR1 reads KGHSH; CDR2 reads LQKENI. The CDR3 here is CASSPQGPGKNEQFF. The CDR3, as DNA: TGTGCCAGCTCACCACAGGGGCCGGGCAAGAATGAGCAGTTCTTC.

J is TRBJ1-1 and V is TRBV6-5; D is unclear. Trimming removed 5 bases from V and 10 bases from J, with 11 bases in between. The CDR3 runs 11 residues. CDR1 and CDR2 from the germline V gene are MNHEY and SVGAGI. CDR3 sequence reads: CASSLLGLAFF. The CDR3 DNA reads as TGTGCCAGCAGTCTACTTGGGTTAGCTTTCTTT.

V usage is TRBV25-1 and J usage is TRBJ1-1, with a weak D call TRBD1 (6 bases). Germline V CDR1 and CDR2: MGHDK, SYGVNS. CDR3 length equals 16 residues. V gave up 2 bases and J gave up 1 base, with 14 bases separating them. The CDR3 here is CASSEGQGRGNTEAFF. CDR3 nucleotides: TGTGCCAGCAGTGAAGGTCAGGGGAGGGGGAACACTGAAGCTTTCTTT.

This clone was seen only once. The gene calls are TRBV9 and TRBJ1-3; no clear D. The CDR3 is 12 residues long. V lost 5 bases, J lost 1 base, and 4 bases lay in between. Looked up from germline, CDR1 is SGDLS and CDR2 is YYNGEE. In nucleotides, the CDR3 is TGTGCCAGCAGGGGTTCTGGAAACACCATATATTTT. This codes for CASRGSGNTIYF.

The V gene is TRBV5-1, the J gene TRBJ2-7; TRBD2 matches 7 bases. V lost 0 bases to trimming and J lost 3 bases; unmatched junction nucleotides: 6. CDR1 and CDR2 (germline): SGHRS, YFSETQ. This CDR3 spans 15 amino acids. CDR3: CASSLGLGGIYEQYF. The CDR3 DNA reads TGCGCCAGCAGCTTGGGATTGGGGGGGATCTACGAGCAGTACTTC.

The chain carries TRBV5-4 and TRBJ1-2; tentative D call: TRBD1 (5 bases). Germline loops: CDR1 SGHNT, CDR2 YYREEE (reference sequence). With 0 bases removed from V and 2 bases from J, the gap between germline ends came to 14 bases. CDR3 size: 16 residues. In DNA form, the CDR3 reads TGTGCCAGCAGCTTGGACAGGTTGGCGATCAACTATGGCTACACCTTC. This gives the protein CASSLDRLAINYGYTF.

The chain recombines TRBV6-2 or TRBV6-3 with TRBJ1-2, with 7 positions matching TRBD1. The V segment lost 5 bases and the J segment 4 bases; nucleotides outside the gene matches: 4. The CDR3 spans 13 residues. Looked up from germline, CDR1 is MNHEY and CDR2 is SVGEGT. The CDR3 protein is CASSMGQIYGYTF. The CDR3 DNA reads as TGTGCCAGCAGTATGGGACAGATCTATGGCTACACCTTC.

The V gene is TRBV6-5, the J gene TRBJ1-2; D gene unclear. Germline V gene sequence: CDR1 MNHEY, CDR2 SVGAGI. Trimming took 9 bases from V and 6 from J, leaving 11 bases between them. The CDR3 runs to 11 residues. The CDR3 spells CASYWGNGYTF. The CDR3 bases are TGTGCCAGTTACTGGGGTAATGGCTACACCTTC.

This chain connects TRBV15 to TRBJ2-4, with D possibly TRBD1 on 5 matching bases. The germline CDR1 and CDR2 sequences are LNHNV and YYDKDF (reference sequence). This CDR3 contains 13 residues. Trimming removed 2 bases from V and 7 bases from J, with 9 bases in between. The CDR3 DNA reads TGTGCCACCAGCAGACCAGGGTTGAACATTCAGTACTTC. It codes for CATSRPGLNIQYF.

This chain joins TRBV4-3 and TRBJ2-3, with D possibly TRBD1 on 6 matching bases. Trimming pared 0 bases from V and 2 bases from J, leaving 18 bases between. Germline CDR1 and CDR2: LGHNA and YSLEER. This CDR3 comprises 18 residues. CDR3 amino acids: CASSQDPQGQGSTDTQYF. DNA of the CDR3: TGCGCCAGCAGCCAAGATCCCCAGGGACAAGGTTCCACAGATACGCAGTATTTT.

The V call is TRBV28, the J call TRBJ1-3, with D unresolved. V gave up 5 bases and J gave up 4 bases, with 15 bases separating them. The CDR3 covers 15 residues. Germline values: CDR1 MDHEN, CDR2 SYDVKM. Written as DNA, the CDR3 is TGTGCCAGCAGTCCCCTCGACATGATCGGAAACACCATATATTTT. Translating gives CASSPLDMIGNTIYF.

J is TRBJ1-4 and V is TRBV29-1, with a possible D match to TRBD1 (5 bases). In germline, CDR1 is SQVTM, CDR2 ANQGSEA. This CDR3 is 11 amino acids long. The V and J ends lost 6 bases and 11 bases respectively, with 13 bases between them. The CDR3 sequence is CSVYDSAKLFF. In DNA, the CDR3 is TGCAGCGTCTACGACAGTGCGAAACTGTTTTTT. Full variable domain (outside the CDR3, taken from reference TRBV29-1 and TRBJ1-4): SAVISQKPSRDICQRGTSLTIQCQVDSQVTMMFWYRQQPGQSLTLIATANQGSEATYESGFVIDKFPISRPNLTFSTLTVSNMSPEDSSIYLCSVYDSAKLFFGSGTQLSVL.

The chain links TRBV2 to TRBJ1-2; no definite D call. This CDR3 is built from 12 residues. The germline V gene has CDR1 SNHLY and CDR2 FYNNEI. Trimming removed 4 bases at V and 6 bases at J, with 9 bases between. DNA of the CDR3: TGTGCCAGCAGTGGCCCGTATAATGGCTACACCTTC. It codes for CASSGPYNGYTF.

The rearrangement uses TRBV7-9 and TRBJ2-7; possibly TRBD2 for D (5 bases). Trimming removed 1 base at V and 3 bases at J, with 7 bases between. Germline CDR1 is SEHNR and CDR2 is FQNEAQ (reference sequence). The CDR3 runs 13 residues. The CDR3 protein is CASSLDRGYEQYF. In DNA, the CDR3 is TGTGCCAGCAGCTTAGACCGGGGCTACGAGCAGTACTTC.

The chain uses TRBV29-1 and TRBJ1-5; maybe TRBD1 (5 bases). Germline-derived CDR1 and CDR2 are SQVTM and ANQGSEA. The ends were cut back, 5 bases at V and 9 bases at J, with 20 bases in the middle. The CDR3 has 14 amino acids. The CDR3 nucleotides are TGCAGCGTTCGGTGGGGGGACCCTGGGGGGCCCCAGCATTTT. Residues: CSVRWGDPGGPQHF.

V is TRBV3-1 (or the pseudogene TRBV3-2) and J is TRBJ1-2; 7 nucleotides agree with TRBD1. V dropped 4 bases and J dropped 6; count of bases not matched to a gene: 8. Germline V gives CDR1 LGHDT, CDR2 YNNKEL (reference sequence). CDR3 length: 14 amino acids. Here the CDR3 DNA reads TGTGCCAGCAGCCCCCCAGACAGGGAAGATGGCTACACCTTC. This sequence encodes CASSPPDREDGYTF.

This clone was picked up a small number of times. V usage is TRBV3-1 (or the pseudogene TRBV3-2) and J usage is TRBJ2-2, with D perhaps assigned TRBD1 or TRBD2 (6 bases each). The germline V and J ends were trimmed by 4 bases and 3 bases, with 12 bases remaining between them. Germline CDR1 is LGHDT and CDR2 is YNNKEL (reference sequence). The CDR3 runs to 15 residues. The CDR3 DNA is TGTGCCAGCAGCCCAGAGGGGGGATACACCGGGGAGCTGTTTTTT. Protein sequence: CASSPEGGYTGELFF.